This T cell receptor beta chain originates from a study of blood T cells in healthy people across ages. This clonotype has more than one count but fewer than ten. A J-beta primer mix and a sample-barcoded 5' primer were used in a second PCR of roughly 6 to 11 cycles. Via MiXCR, TCRdb re-called the 5' RACE reads, giving one row per CDR3 protein. The table lists hundreds of thousands of distinct CDR3 sequences, roughly two fifths of them singletons. The germline V gene has CDR1 DFQATT and CDR2 SNEGSKA (reference sequence). The CDR3 extends over 12 amino acids. V shed 6 bases and J 5 bases; nucleotides not matched to a gene: 3.

The source of this sequence is a woman aged 55-69 years in good health. The sequenced material came from blood. V and J are TRBV20-1 and TRBJ2-5; TRBD1 matches at 10 bases. CDR3 DNA: TGCAGTGCCGCGACAGGGGGCGAGACCCAGTACTTC. Its translation is CSAATGGETQYF.